The 3 T cell receptor beta chains presented below share a single source sample, sequenced in a study of blood T cell repertoires in COVID-19 (dated by TCRdb to about 2020). Library method: the immunoSEQ multiplex PCR assay. What TCRdb holds here is the immuneACCESS table cut down to in-frame rearrangements. Part of the clones is not present; checked against another copy, under half of the missing clones reflect an unresolved V gene, and the others are unexplained. In this sample the table shows about 360,000 clones, approximately 80% of which occur a single time. Roughly 1.1% of the sample rests with the top ten. Sequenced sample: peripheral blood. These receptors were taken from a human donor with acute or convalescent COVID-19. The donor label of this sample is uncertain.

This clone was recorded once. The rearrangement links TRBV3-1 (or the pseudogene TRBV3-2) to TRBJ2-3; 13 bases are shared with TRBD2. This CDR3 is 17 amino acids long. Germline CDR1 LGHDT, CDR2 YNNKEL (reference sequence). V shed 4 bases and J 1 base; nucleotides not matched to a gene: 5. The CDR3: CASSPGLAGARTDTQYF. For the CDR3, the DNA is TGTGCCAGCAGCCCCGGACTAGCGGGGGCCCGCACAGATACGCAGTATTTT.

The V call is TRBV9, the J call TRBJ2-7, with no clear D. The CDR3 totals 15 residues. V was shortened by 0 bases and J by 4 bases, with 14 bases between the two germline ends. Germline values: CDR1 SGDLS, CDR2 YYNGEE. CDR3 nucleotide sequence: TGTGCCAGCAGCGTAGGGTTTGATAGCTTGTACGAGCAGTACTTC. Its protein is CASSVGFDSLYEQYF.

The rearrangement links TRBV7-9 to TRBJ1-2; 7 bases are shared with TRBD1. This CDR3 has 16 amino acids. V dropped 4 bases and J dropped 4; count of bases not matched to a gene: 12. Looked up from germline, CDR1 is SEHNR and CDR2 is FQNEAQ (reference sequence). The CDR3 DNA reads TGTGCCAGCAGCTCCCTTTTGGACAGGATCTTCTATGGCTACACCTTC. It codes for CASSSLLDRIFYGYTF.